This note documents a single T cell receptor (beta chain) sequence. The antigen is undetermined. With V trimmed by 2 bases and J by 1 base, 3 bases remained unmatched. The germline V gene has CDR1 MNHNY and CDR2 SVGAGI (reference sequence). The CDR3 has 16 amino acids. This entry belongs to a study of OX40 agonist ivuxolimab in advanced cancers. Overall study: From roughly 23 to 85 years was the age range, with a mean of about 54 years, and 70% to 85% were male. General study findings and limits: In the expanded peripheral T cells, antigen specificity was never determined.

Profiled with immunoSEQ multiplex PCR; TCRdb holds only in-frame clones, not every one. The table includes tens of thousands of clones, roughly 90% detected once. The source material was CD4+ or CD8+ T cells sorted from blood, sampled in a trial of the OX40 agonist ivuxolimab. The sequence came from an adult with an advanced solid tumor such as melanoma, head and neck, liver or kidney cancer. The rearrangement joins TRBV6-6 to TRBJ1-5; the match to TRBD1 covers 9 bases. CDR3 in DNA: TGTGCCAGCAGTTACGGGGGACAGGGCAGCAATCAGCCCCAGCATTTT. This gives the protein CASSYGGQGSNQPQHF.